The T cell receptor (beta chain) under discussion was sequenced for a study of blood T cells in healthy people across ages. Through a sample-barcoded 5' primer and a J-beta primer mix, a second PCR was run for roughly 7 to 11 cycles. MiXCR was run by TCRdb on the 5' RACE reads, yielding one entry per CDR3 protein. The repertoire holds approximately 1,700,000 distinct CDR3 sequences, with around 42% as singletons. V lost 8 bases and J 0 bases, leaving 20 bases between the germline ends. This CDR3 comprises 16 residues. Germline loops: CDR1 MNHEY, CDR2 SVGAGI. The chain combines TRBV6-5 with TRBJ2-7; D unclear. Sequenced input: blood. This clonotype was sampled from a human donor in good health. In nucleotides, the CDR3 is TGTGCCAGCGGCCCTTTATTAGGTTGGGGCTCCTACGAGCAGTACTTC. Translating gives CASGPLLGWGSYEQYF.